The rows below give T cell receptor beta chains drawn from one sample of a study of blood T cell repertoires in COVID-19. Only in-frame clones appear in the TCRdb table, and some are missing; sequencing was by immunoSEQ multiplex PCR. The sample holds about 320,000 clones, more than 70% seen once. The sample taken for sequencing was peripheral blood. The receptor set was obtained from a young man who had recovered from COVID-19. Each CDR3 is given with its conserved first and last residue. The D gene is left open where the match is weak. The size of a clone is reported for some rows only, either as once, few or many, or as a class for expanded clones.

TRBJ2-7,TRBV27,NA,TRBD2,TGTGCCAGCAGTTTAGAGGTAGCGGGAGGAAGATTGTACGAGCAGTACTTC,CASSLEVAGGRLYEQYF
TRBJ2-1,TRBV4-1,NA,TRBD2,TGCGCCAGCAGCCGGTTAGCGGGAGGCCTCGGGAATGAGCAGTTCTTC,CASSRLAGGLGNEQFF
TRBJ2-3,TRBV27,NA,TRBD2,TGTGCCAGCAGTTTATTACTAGCGGGAGGCACAGATACGCAGTATTTT,CASSLLLAGGTDTQYF
TRBJ1-2,TRBV24-1,NA,TRBD1,TGTGCCACCAGTGATCGGACAGGGGGAGGTCGAAACTATGGCTACACCTTC,CATSDRTGGGRNYGYTF
TRBJ1-2,TRBV5-1,NA,TRBD1,TGCGCCAGCAGCTTGAGTCCGGAGGACAGGGCGAACTATGGCTACACCTTC,CASSLSPEDRANYGYTF
TRBJ2-1,TRBV20-1,once,NA,TGCAGTGCTGTCCCCAGGGGAGAGCAGTTCTTC,CSAVPRGEQFF
TRBJ2-7,TRBV4-1,NA,TRBD1,TGCGCCAGCAGCCATTCCGGGACAGGGCTCGACGAGCAGTACTTC,CASSHSGTGLDEQYF
TRBJ2-5,TRBV18,NA,NA,TGTGCCAGCTCACCAGAGATCCAAGAGACCCAGTACTTC,CASSPEIQETQYF
TRBJ1-5,TRBV6-5,NA,TRBD1,TGTGCCAGCAGTTATGGGACAGGCGGCAATCAGCCCCAGCATTTT,CASSYGTGGNQPQHF
TRBJ1-2,TRBV5-6,NA,TRBD1,TGTGCCAGCAGCTACTGGGACAGGGGAGGTCGTGGCTACACCTTC,CASSYWDRGGRGYTF
TRBJ2-4,TRBV19,NA,TRBD1,TGTGCCAGTACCAACAGGGGTTCGGCCAAAAACATTCAGTACTTC,CASTNRGSAKNIQYF
TRBJ2-2,TRBV4-3,once,NA,TGCGCCAGCAGCCAAGAAGGGCCTGGAGGGTCGGGGGAGCTGTTTTTT,CASSQEGPGGSGELFF
TRBJ1-3,TRBV20-1,NA,NA,TGCAGTGCTAGTGACGGGGGAAACACCATATATTTT,CSASDGGNTIYF
TRBJ1-1,TRBV6-2/TRBV6-3,NA,NA,TGTGCCAGCAGTTATCGGGGGGGATACACTGAAGCTTTCTTT,CASSYRGGYTEAFF
TRBJ2-3,TRBV12-2,NA,NA,TGTGCAAGTCGCCCCGACAGGAGATCGGATACGCAGTATTTT,CASRPDRRSDTQYF
TRBJ1-5,TRBV16,NA,NA,TGTGCCAGCAGCCCAACCATCTGGGGGGATCAGCCCCAGCATTTT,CASSPTIWGDQPQHF
TRBJ1-4,TRBV6-6,NA,NA,TGTGCCAGCAGTTCCCGACAGACAACTAATGAAAAACTGTTTTTT,CASSSRQTTNEKLFF
TRBJ2-3,TRBV3-1/TRBV3-2,once,NA,TGTGCCAGCAGTTATGACAGGTACACAGATACGCAGTATTTT,CASSYDRYTDTQYF
TRBJ1-1,TRBV3-1/TRBV3-2,once,NA,TGTGCCAGCAGCCACGAGGTGACGAACACTGAAGCTTTCTTT,CASSHEVTNTEAFF
TRBJ2-7,TRBV27,NA,TRBD2,TGTGCCAGCAGTTCCGCTGGAGCGGGAGAATCCTACGAGCAGTACTTC,CASSSAGAGESYEQYF
TRBJ1-4,TRBV5-1,NA,NA,TGCGCCAGCAGCTTGGATACAGGTTCTAATGAAAAACTGTTTTTT,CASSLDTGSNEKLFF
TRBJ1-1,TRBV5-4,NA,NA,TGTGCCAGCAGCTTGGAACCGCAAGGGGGGAACACTGAAGCTTTCTTT,CASSLEPQGGNTEAFF
TRBJ1-2,TRBV6-1,NA,NA,TGTGCCAGCAGTGAAGAGGACAGAGTTATCGGCTACACCTTC,CASSEEDRVIGYTF
TRBJ2-1,TRBV5-1,NA,TRBD1,TGCGCCAGCAGCTCATCCCGGGACAGGGTCTACAATGAGCAGTTCTTC,CASSSSRDRVYNEQFF
TRBJ2-1,TRBV3-1/TRBV3-2,NA,NA,TGTGCCAGCAGCCAAGGCCCAGGCGACAATGAGCAGTTCTTC,CASSQGPGDNEQFF
TRBJ2-1,TRBV11-2,NA,TRBD2,TGTGCCAGCAGACGACCGGGACTAGAGGTTTTTGAGCAGTTCTTC,CASRRPGLEVFEQFF
TRBJ2-7,TRBV11-2,few,NA,TGTGCCAGCAGCTTAGATCGCTACGAGCAGTACTTC,CASSLDRYEQYF
TRBJ2-1,TRBV5-1,once,NA,TGCGCCAGCAGCCCCGACTGGTTCTCCTACAATGAGCAGTTCTTC,CASSPDWFSYNEQFF
TRBJ2-1,TRBV7-9,NA,NA,TGTGCCAGCAGCTTAGACAGGGCGACTATGGATGAGCAGTTCTTC,CASSLDRATMDEQFF
TRBJ2-7,TRBV27,NA,TRBD1,TGTGCCAGCCAGCATCTAGGACAGGGAATTTCCTACGAGCAGTACTTC,CASQHLGQGISYEQYF
TRBJ1-2,TRBV6-2/TRBV6-3,NA,NA,TGTGCCAGCAGTTACGTGTTGGAGGGGCTGTATGGCTACACCTTC,CASSYVLEGLYGYTF
TRBJ1-2,TRBV6-5,few,TRBD1,TGTGCCAGCAGCTACGACAGGGGAAGCTACACCTTC,CASSYDRGSYTF
TRBJ2-3,TRBV18,NA,TRBD1,TGTGCCAGCTCACCCGGGACAGGGTCCCCTACAGATACGCAGTATTTT,CASSPGTGSPTDTQYF
TRBJ2-7,TRBV18,NA,NA,TGTGCCAGCTCACCACTGGACACTAAAGCCTACGAGCAGTACTTC,CASSPLDTKAYEQYF
TRBJ1-2,TRBV6-5,NA,TRBD1,TGTGCCAGCAGACCCTATGGGACAGGGAACGGCTACACCTTC,CASRPYGTGNGYTF
TRBJ1-2,TRBV3-1/TRBV3-2,NA,NA,TGTGCCAGCAGCCAAGAGGCCAGCTATGGCTACACCTTC,CASSQEASYGYTF
TRBJ2-3,TRBV2,NA,NA,TGTGCCAGCAGTGAAGTTAGCCGGACTAGCACAGATACGCAGTATTTT,CASSEVSRTSTDTQYF
TRBJ1-2,TRBV10-3,NA,TRBD1,TGTGCCAAAAGCGAGGGGGCGGACTATGGCTACACCTTC,CAKSEGADYGYTF
TRBJ2-2,TRBV20-1,NA,TRBD2,TGCAGTGCTAGTCGGATTAGCGGGGGGAAAAACACCGGGGAGCTGTTTTTT,CSASRISGGKNTGELFF
TRBJ1-1,TRBV19,once,TRBD1,TGTGCCAGTACCTGGGACAGGGTGAGTGGACAGGCTGAAGCTTTCTTT,CASTWDRVSGQAEAFF
TRBJ2-7,TRBV10-1,NA,NA,TGCGCCAGCAGACGGGACTTAAACTCCTACGAGCAGTACTTC,CASRRDLNSYEQYF
TRBJ2-2,TRBV7-6,NA,TRBD1,TGTGCCAGCAGCTCCTACAGGGGCGGCCCGAACACCGGGGAGCTGTTTTTT,CASSSYRGGPNTGELFF
TRBJ1-2,TRBV18,NA,TRBD1,TGTGCCAGCTCCCAGACCCTGACAGGGCCGTCCAACTATGGCTACACCTTC,CASSQTLTGPSNYGYTF
TRBJ2-1,TRBV19,few,TRBD2,TGTGCCAGTAGTCAGAGCCAGCGGGGAGCCCTCATTCCATACAATGAGCAGTTCTTC,CASSQSQRGALIPYNEQFF
TRBJ1-6,TRBV19,few,NA,TGTGCCAGTAGTCCCACCTCGACATGGAACTATAATTCACCCCTCCACTTT,CASSPTSTWNYNSPLHF
TRBJ1-1,TRBV27,NA,NA,TGTGCCAGCAGTTCGGGCCTTTGGGAGATGAACACTGAAGCTTTCTTT,CASSSGLWEMNTEAFF
TRBJ1-1,TRBV19,NA,NA,TGTGCCAGTAGTATAGAGAACAGCATGAACACTGAAGCTTTCTTT,CASSIENSMNTEAFF
TRBJ1-2,TRBV7-2,NA,NA,TGTGCCAGCAGCCTGGGAAGTCAGGGGATGGACTATGGCTACACCTTC,CASSLGSQGMDYGYTF